Each of the 18 T cell receptor beta chains below was sequenced from the same sample in a study of cytomegalovirus exposure and HLA in healthy donors. The PCR was carried out with 60 Vbeta primers and 13 Jbeta primers. Clones were sequenced by immunoSEQ multiplex PCR, and TCRdb holds only the in-frame ones, with some missing. The sample consists of about 98,000 clones, 80% to 90% of them appearing once. Sequencing was performed on PBMCs. Receptor source: a man aged 40-50 years in good health and CMV-seronegative.

The chain couples TRBV5-6 to TRBJ2-2; TRBD1 aligns across 8 bases. This CDR3 is 14 amino acids long. Looked up from germline, CDR1 is SGHDT and CDR2 is YYEEEE. V shed 0 bases and J 10 bases; nucleotides not matched to a gene: 5. This chain's CDR3 is CASSLVSGQAELFF. For the CDR3, the DNA is TGTGCCAGCAGCTTGGTCTCGGGACAGGCGGAGCTGTTTTTT.

V is TRBV29-1 and J is TRBJ1-1, with 8 bases lining up with TRBD1. CDR3 size: 12 residues. Trimming removed 3 bases from V and 10 bases from J; junction bases left unmatched: 7. CDR1 is SQVTM and CDR2 is ANQGSEA in the germline V gene. The CDR3, as DNA: TGCAGCGTTGAGGCACAGGGGGGGTCAGCTTTCTTT. This sequence encodes CSVEAQGGSAFF. The variable domain in full, completed from reference TRBV29-1 and TRBJ1-1, reads SAVISQKPSRDICQRGTSLTIQCQVDSQVTMMFWYRQQPGQSLTLIATANQGSEATYESGFVIDKFPISRPNLTFSTLTVSNMSPEDSSIYLCSVEAQGGSAFFGQGTRLTVV.

In the case of this clone: Other DNA sequences in this specimen translate into the identical CDR3. This chain uses TRBV5-1 with TRBJ1-2; the match to TRBD1 covers 9 bases. The CDR3 runs to 16 residues. The trim removed 3 bases at V and 6 bases at J, leaving 12 bases unmatched. Germline assignment: CDR1 SGHRS and CDR2 YFSETQ. The CDR3 loop is CASSSPPRQGGNGYTF. The CDR3, as DNA: TGCGCCAGCAGCTCCCCCCCGAGACAGGGGGGCAATGGCTACACCTTC.

The V call is TRBV5-1, the J call TRBJ1-2; D possibly corresponds to TRBD1 (6 bases). V was shortened by 0 bases and J by 3 bases, with 9 bases between the two germline ends. CDR3 length: 14 residues. Germline V CDR1 and CDR2: SGHRS, YFSETQ. DNA for the CDR3: TGCGCCAGCAGCTTGGGGAGGACAGACTATGGCTACACCTTC. Translation: CASSLGRTDYGYTF.

The chain links TRBV7-2 to TRBJ2-2; D is possibly TRBD2 (6 bases). Looked up from germline, CDR1 is SGHTA and CDR2 is FQGNSA. CDR3 size: 14 residues. Trimming removed 4 bases at V and 5 bases at J, with 11 bases between. CDR3 bases: TGTGCCAGCAGCTCCCCCGGGGGTACCGGGGAGCTGTTTTTT. Encoded protein: CASSSPGGTGELFF.

This sequence joins TRBV5-4 and TRBJ1-1, with 7 positions matching TRBD1. Germline loops: CDR1 SGHNT, CDR2 YYREEE (reference sequence). The CDR3 is 14 amino acids. V dropped 3 bases and J dropped 2; count of bases not matched to a gene: 4. CDR3 DNA: TGTGCCAGCAGCTACAGGGGCTCTAACACTGAAGCTTTCTTT. It yields the protein CASSYRGSNTEAFF.

The chain combines TRBV5-4 with TRBJ1-4; D remains unclear. This CDR3 has 15 amino acids. V was pared by 4 bases and J by 0 bases, with 10 bases between. CDR1 and CDR2 (germline): SGHNT, YYREEE (reference sequence). DNA for the CDR3: TGTGCCAGCAGCCGAACAAGTGCAACTAATGAAAAACTGTTTTTT. Encoded protein: CASSRTSATNEKLFF.

V gene TRBV5-1 combines with J gene TRBJ2-7, with D maybe TRBD1 (5 bases). The V and J ends lost 2 bases and 1 base respectively, with 16 bases between them. Germline loops: CDR1 SGHRS, CDR2 YFSETQ. The CDR3 sequence is 16 residues long. DNA of the CDR3: TGCGCCAGCAGCTTAGTGATACAGGCGACATCCTACGAGCAGTACTTC. Residues: CASSLVIQATSYEQYF.

The V call is TRBV5-4, the J call TRBJ2-4, with 12 bases that match TRBD2. The CDR3 is 18 residues long. Per germline, CDR1 SGHNT and CDR2 YYREEE (reference sequence). Trimming cost V 4 bases and J 2 bases; bases outside gene matches: 10. CDR3 in DNA: TGTGCCAGCAGCAATGGACTAGCGGGGCTCGTTTCCAAAAACATTCAGTACTTC. Translation: CASSNGLAGLVSKNIQYF.

This rearrangement joins TRBV28 to TRBJ2-1; TRBD2 aligns across 10 bases. Germline V gives CDR1 MDHEN, CDR2 SYDVKM. V was clipped by 2 bases and J by 7 bases; unmatched bases: 5. This CDR3 comprises 15 residues. The CDR3 reads CASSLTSGVKNEQFF. For the CDR3, the DNA is TGTGCCAGCAGTTTAACTAGCGGGGTTAAGAATGAGCAGTTCTTC.

The chain combines TRBV4-3 with TRBJ1-1, with unresolved D. The V gene lost 3 bases and the J gene lost 5 bases, with 7 bases spanning the gap. CDR1 is LGHNA and CDR2 is YSLEER in the germline V gene. The CDR3 runs 12 residues. The CDR3 DNA reads as TGCGCCAGCAGCCAGCAGGATACTGAAGCTTTCTTT. This encodes CASSQQDTEAFF.

This rearrangement joins TRBV5-1 to TRBJ2-1, with 7 nucleotides matching TRBD2. The CDR3 is made up of 14 amino acids. Unmatched junction bases numbered 7, after V lost 3 bases and J lost 7 bases. Per germline, CDR1 SGHRS and CDR2 YFSETQ. CDR3 sequence: CASSSWGGGNEQFF. Here the CDR3 DNA reads TGCGCCAGCAGCTCCTGGGGGGGTGGGAATGAGCAGTTCTTC.

The chain has TRBV5-6 and TRBJ1-4, with D maybe TRBD1 (5 bases). V gave up 0 bases and J gave up 6 bases, with 9 bases separating them. CDR1 SGHDT and CDR2 YYEEEE come from the germline V gene. CDR3 length equals 14 residues. The CDR3 sequence is CASSLETGDEKLFF. Written as DNA, the CDR3 is TGTGCCAGCAGCTTGGAAACAGGAGATGAAAAACTGTTTTTT. The whole variable domain, remainder taken from reference TRBV5-6 and TRBJ1-4, is DAGVTQSPTHLIKTRGQQVTLRCSPKSGHDTVSWYQQALGQGPQFIFQYYEEEERQRGNFPDRFSGHQFPNYSSELNVNALLLGDSALYLCASSLETGDEKLFFGSGTQLSVL.

The rearrangement uses TRBV6-6 and TRBJ2-7, with a tentative D call TRBD2 (5 bases). Trimming pared 2 bases from V and 3 bases from J, leaving 11 bases between. This CDR3 has 14 residues. Germline V gene data show CDR1 as MNHNY and CDR2 as SVGAGI (reference sequence). The CDR3 is CASSYRGGYYEQYF. CDR3 DNA: TGTGCCAGCAGTTACAGAGGCGGGTACTACGAGCAGTACTTC.

The V call is TRBV27, the J call TRBJ2-3; D gene unclear. The CDR3 is made up of 13 amino acids. Germline values: CDR1 MNHEY, CDR2 SMNVEV (reference sequence). Trimming left V 2 bases short and J 0 bases short, with 3 bases between. The CDR3 DNA reads TGTGCCAGCAGTTTAACTAGCACAGATACGCAGTATTTT. It translates to CASSLTSTDTQYF.

The rearrangement links TRBV19 to TRBJ2-7; 10 bases agree with TRBD1. The CDR3 runs to 14 residues. Germline V gene lookup returns CDR1 LNHDA and CDR2 SQIVND (reference sequence). V lost 5 bases to trimming and J lost 2 bases; unmatched junction nucleotides: 3. This chain's CDR3 is CASSRTGGTYEQYF. CDR3 coding DNA: TGTGCCAGTAGTCGGACAGGGGGAACCTACGAGCAGTACTTC.

The V gene is TRBV19, the J gene TRBJ2-4; TRBD2 matches 11 bases. CDR3 length: 18 residues. In germline, CDR1 is LNHDA, CDR2 SQIVND (reference sequence). V lost 3 bases, J lost 0 bases, and 7 bases stayed unmatched. CDR3 region: CASSMLTSGGLAKNIQYF. The CDR3 DNA sequence: TGTGCCAGTAGTATGCTAACTAGCGGGGGACTAGCCAAAAACATTCAGTACTTC.

The chain joins TRBV5-5 to TRBJ1-1; a weak D match, TRBD1 (6 bases). The CDR3 loop spans 15 amino acids. The V end was cut by 4 bases, the J end by 0 bases, with 13 bases between. CDR1 is SGHKS, CDR2 YYEKEE, per germline (reference sequence). CDR3 coding DNA: TGTGCCAGCAGCCCCAGGACAGCGATGAACACTGAAGCTTTCTTT. It yields the protein CASSPRTAMNTEAFF. The variable domain in full, completed from reference TRBV5-5 and TRBJ1-1, reads DAGVTQSPTHLIKTRGQQVTLRCSPISGHKSVSWYQQVLGQGPQFIFQYYEKEERGRGNFPDRFSARQFPNYSSELNVNALLLGDSALYLCASSPRTAMNTEAFFGQGTRLTVV.